This TCR beta chain was identified during a study of post-analysis software for immune sequencing data. Study observations and caveats: Controls showed lower frequencies than patients for several TRBV segments, and TRBV5-6, TRBV5-1 and TRBV20-1 were among these. Normalized Chao1 diversity in multiple sclerosis patients fell significantly below that of controls. When the samples were clustered directly with F measure, those that had been prepared in the same batch showed strong co-clustering.

This clonotype came up many times. Its antigen is not identified. Germline V lookup: CDR1 MNHEY, CDR2 SVGAGI. V was clipped by 4 bases and J by 6 bases, with 21 bases between them. This CDR3 is built from 16 residues. Tagging with unique molecular identifiers was a feature of the TCR beta cDNA libraries. There were 1 to 10 million T cells, and roughly 0.5 million cDNA molecules came from them. MiXCR, applied by TCRdb to the PCR reads, yields one record per CDR3 protein. Here the sample spans 170,000 or so distinct CDR3 sequences, 25% to 35% being singletons. Sequenced material: blood. The origin of this receptor is a girl aged 5 to 17 with multiple sclerosis. The chain employs TRBV6-5 and TRBJ1-2, with D perhaps matching TRBD1 (6 bases). The CDR3 sequence: CASSSPRGRVSNGYTF. CDR3 nucleotides: TGTGCCAGCAGTTCCCCCAGGGGTAGAGTCTCGAATGGCTACACCTTC.